This T cell receptor (beta chain) is drawn from a study of shared clonotypes between healthy human individuals. Generated by immunoSEQ multiplex PCR, the TCRdb table keeps only in-frame clones and is missing some. The table shows 850,000 to 1,200,000 clones, with approximately 68% occurring only once. This clone came up many times. What it binds is unknown. The CDR3 length is 14 residues. V trimming: 3 bases; J trimming: 1 base; junction bases outside the gene matches: 5. Germline V lookup: CDR1 GTSNPN, CDR2 SVGIG (reference sequence). General study points: Rarefaction curves obtained for sorted subsets showed sequencing incomplete despite large depth.

Sequenced input: memory CD4+ T cells sorted from blood. As for subset: CD45RA-negative fraction. The chain couples TRBV30 to TRBJ1-1; TRBD1 matches at 7 bases. This receptor was obtained from a young man in good health. The DNA of the CDR3 is TGTGCCTGGAGAAGGGGGCAGGGGAACACTGAAGCTTTCTTT. This gives the protein CAWRRGQGNTEAFF.